Presented here are 27 T cell receptor beta chains from one specimen sequenced in a study of identical twins. TCRdb re-called the 5' RACE reads through MiXCR, storing one row per CDR3 protein. Here the sample spans some 600,000 distinct CDR3 sequences, less than 9% being singletons. This same sample was also taken into another study, of yellow fever vaccine responses in identical twins.

The sequenced material came from PBMCs. The receptors here all came from a woman aged 18-29 years in good health.

The chain employs TRBV20-1 and TRBJ2-3; no reliable D call. The germline CDR1 and CDR2 sequences are DFQATT and SNEGSKA (reference sequence). The CDR3 extends over 15 amino acids. V was trimmed by 0 bases and J by 2 bases, leaving 12 bases between them. For the CDR3, the DNA is TGCAGTGCTAGAGATGGGCAACTCTACACAGATACGCAGTATTTT. Translated: CSARDGQLYTDTQYF.

This clonotype was counted ten times or more. V gene TRBV11-2 combines with J gene TRBJ2-7; TRBD2 agrees at 9 bases. CDR1 and CDR2 (germline): SGHAT, FQNNGV. CDR3 length: 15 amino acids. V dropped 1 base and J dropped 1; count of bases not matched to a gene: 2. This chain's CDR3 is CASSLVLAGSYEQYV. CDR3 DNA: TGTGCCAGCAGCTTAGTGCTAGCGGGATCCTACGAGCAGTACGTC.

The CDR3 nucleotides read TGTGCCAGCAGTTTATTAGCACCAACTGGAAACACCATATATTTT. Encoded protein: CASSLLAPTGNTIYF. The genes are TRBV28 and TRBJ1-3; D is ambiguous. Germline loops: CDR1 MDHEN, CDR2 SYDVKM. The CDR3 loop spans 15 amino acids. Between the trimmed V and J ends, which lost 1 base and 2 bases, there was a span of 9 bases.

This clonotype was observed a few times. CDR3 in amino acids: CASSPAGGELFF. DNA of the CDR3: TGTGCCAGCTCTCCGGCCGGCGGGGAGCTGTTTTTT. The chain carries TRBV2 and TRBJ2-2; no clear D gene. CDR3 length equals 12 residues. In germline, CDR1 is SNHLY, CDR2 FYNNEI. V shed 8 bases and J shed 7 bases, with 11 bases lying between them. The full variable domain, in which reference TRBV2 and TRBJ2-2 provide the parts outside the CDR3, is EPEVTQTPSHQVTQMGQEVILRCVPISNHLYFYWYRQILGQKVEFLVSFYNNEISEKSEIFDDQFSVERPDGSNFTLKIRSTKLEDSAMYFCASSPAGGELFFGEGSRLTVL.

This clonotype has a count of ten or more. This chain connects TRBV5-5 to TRBJ2-1; D may be TRBD2 (5 bases). Trimming left V 5 bases short and J 1 base short, with 10 bases between. The CDR3 has 14 residues. Germline V gene lookup returns CDR1 SGHKS and CDR2 YYEKEE (reference sequence). The CDR3 DNA is TGTGCCAGCAGTCTGTTAGCGTCCTACAATGAGCAGTTCTTC. The encoded protein is CASSLLASYNEQFF.

The rearrangement joins TRBV6-2 or TRBV6-3 to TRBJ2-7, with TRBD1 matching 7 bases. The ends lost 9 bases at V and 2 bases at J; junction bases unmatched: 10. Germline CDR1 reads MNHEY; CDR2 reads SVGEGT. This CDR3 has 14 residues. In DNA form, the CDR3 reads TGTGCCAGTACCCCGGCAGGGGGAACCTACGAGCAGTACGTC. Amino acid sequence: CASTPAGGTYEQYV.

This clonotype was counted a few times. The rearrangement links TRBV29-1 to TRBJ1-1; perhaps TRBD1 as D (5 bases). Germline V lookup: CDR1 SQVTM, CDR2 ANQGSEA. The V and J ends lost 2 bases and 2 bases respectively, with 15 bases between them. The CDR3 runs 15 residues. The CDR3 DNA is TGCAGCGTTGAACTCCCAGGGATAGAAAACACTGAAGCTTTCTTT. Translation gives CSVELPGIENTEAFF.

The chain couples TRBV28 to TRBJ2-7; 8 nucleotides agree with TRBD2. CDR1 and CDR2 (germline): MDHEN, SYDVKM. The CDR3 loop spans 15 amino acids. Trimming took 6 bases from V and 0 from J; bases not matched to a gene: 7. The CDR3 protein is CASSLSGESSYEQYV. The CDR3 DNA follows: TGTGCCAGCAGCCTTAGCGGGGAGAGCTCCTACGAGCAGTACGTC.

About this clonotype itself: A read error may produce the germline difference seen at one junction end. The chain uses TRBV6-4 and TRBJ2-3, with 10 nucleotides matching TRBD2. Per germline, CDR1 MRHNA and CDR2 SNTAGT. This CDR3 contains 15 residues. CDR3 in amino acids: CAISVIAGGSDTQYF. For the CDR3, the DNA is TGTGCCATCAGTGTAATAGCGGGGGGCTCAGATACGCAGTATTTT.

This clonotype was found a few times. The J gene is TRBJ2-5, the V gene TRBV5-1, with a possible D match to TRBD1 (5 bases). Trimming left V 2 bases short and J 5 bases short, with 19 bases between. The germline V gene encodes CDR1 SGHRS and CDR2 YFSETQ. The CDR3 covers 16 residues. CDR3 sequence (DNA): TGCGCCAGCAGCTTCAACCTAACAGGATTCGGCGAGACCCAGTACTTC. It specifies CASSFNLTGFGETQYF.

This clonotype was recorded a few times. The chain employs TRBV25-1 and TRBJ2-1, with 8 bases identical to TRBD1. The CDR3 contains 16 residues. V gave up 1 base and J gave up 8 bases; unmatched junction bases: 10. From germline, CDR1 is MGHDK and CDR2 SYGVNS. CDR3 sequence reads: CASSESGTGVLDEQFF. The CDR3 DNA reads as TGTGCCAGCAGTGAATCAGGGACAGGAGTTCTGGATGAGCAGTTCTTC.

This clonotype was counted a few times. The V and J genes are TRBV28 and TRBJ2-4, with TRBD1 identical over 10 bases. Trimming removed 5 bases from V and 8 bases from J; junction bases left unmatched: 12. Per the germline V gene, CDR1 is MDHEN and CDR2 is SYDVKM. The CDR3 sequence is 16 residues long. The CDR3: CASSLPGTGVGDIQYF. For the CDR3, the DNA is TGTGCCAGCAGTCTACCAGGGACAGGGGTGGGTGACATTCAGTACTTC. The full variable domain, rest sourced from reference TRBV28 and TRBJ2-4, is DVKVTQSSRYLVKRTGEKVFLECVQDMDHENMFWYRQDPGLGLRLIYFSYDVKMKEKGDIPEGYSVSREKKERFSLILESASTNQTSMYLCASSLPGTGVGDIQYFGAGTRLSVL.

Only a few counts were recorded for this clonotype. The chain employs TRBV29-1 and TRBJ2-3; possible D gene TRBD1, 6 bases. CDR1 and CDR2 (germline): SQVTM, ANQGSEA. This CDR3 region has 13 residues. Trimming shortened V by 4 bases and J by 6 bases, and 14 bases separated the two germline ends. The chain's CDR3 is CSVGGQGLDTQYF. The CDR3 region has the DNA TGCAGCGTTGGGGGGCAGGGTTTGGATACGCAGTATTTT.

This clonotype occurred many times. This chain links TRBV12-3 or TRBV12-4 with TRBJ2-7; D might be TRBD1 (7 bases). V lost 6 bases, J lost 2 bases, and 14 bases lay in between. The CDR3 length is 14 residues. CDR3 amino acids: CASSLAGQTYEQYF. In DNA form, the CDR3 reads TGTGCCAGCAGCCTCGCGGGACAGACCTACGAGCAGTACTTC.

The chain combines TRBV12-3 or TRBV12-4 with TRBJ2-7; 10 bases map to TRBD2. The CDR3 runs to 14 residues. Trimming removed 5 bases from V and 6 bases from J; junction bases left unmatched: 7. The chain's CDR3 is CASSPGTSVAEQYF. In DNA, the CDR3 is TGTGCCAGCAGTCCCGGGACTAGCGTAGCCGAGCAGTACTTC.

CDR3: CASSLEVATYNEQFF. The DNA of the CDR3 is TGTGCCAGCAGCTTGGAGGTGGCGACTTACAATGAGCAGTTCTTC. The genes are TRBV7-8 and TRBJ2-1; TRBD2 is a possible D gene (5 bases). The germline V gene has CDR1 SGHVS and CDR2 FQNEAQ. Trimming cost V 3 bases and J 4 bases, with 13 bases left between them. This CDR3 has 15 amino acids.

This clonotype was picked up a small number of times. J is TRBJ2-1 and V is TRBV12-3 or TRBV12-4, with TRBD2 matching 9 bases. There are 16 residues in the CDR3. Unmatched junction bases numbered 12, after V lost 4 bases and J lost 8 bases. The CDR3 loop reads CASSSWGGRAKDEQFF. The CDR3 DNA reads TGTGCCAGCAGTTCCTGGGGCGGGAGGGCTAAGGATGAGCAGTTCTTC.

This clonotype was counted only a few times. V and J are TRBV5-6 and TRBJ2-2, with 7 bases lining up with TRBD1. The CDR3 is 17 residues long. The ends lost 4 bases at V and 2 bases at J; junction bases unmatched: 11. Germline CDR1 SGHDT, CDR2 YYEEEE. Here the CDR3 reads CASSRGTGTDNTGELFF. CDR3 in DNA: TGTGCCAGCAGCCGGGGCACCGGGACAGATAACACCGGGGAGCTGTTTTTT.

This clonotype has a handful of counts. The V gene is TRBV5-1, the J gene TRBJ2-2, with 7 bases that match TRBD1. This CDR3 has 15 residues. Germline V lookup: CDR1 SGHRS, CDR2 YFSETQ. The V gene end was trimmed by 3 bases and the J gene end by 7 bases; junction bases not matched to a gene: 9. The CDR3 DNA sequence: TGCGCCAGCAGCTCCCGGACAGGCGATGGCGGGGAGCTGTTTTTT. Protein product: CASSSRTGDGGELFF.

A few counts support this clonotype. The chain combines TRBV29-1 with TRBJ2-1, with D possibly matching TRBD2 (6 bases). Germline V gene lookup returns CDR1 SQVTM and CDR2 ANQGSEA. V gave up 7 bases and J gave up 6 bases, with 19 bases separating them. The CDR3 is 14 amino acids. CDR3 DNA: TGCAGCGGTGGGTGGGGGGTAGTGATCAATGAGCAGTTCTTC. The encoded protein is CSGGWGVVINEQFF.

The rearrangement uses TRBV6-5 and TRBJ1-2; 9 positions agree with TRBD1. The CDR3 is 15 amino acids. The trim removed 0 bases at V and 6 bases at J, leaving 5 bases unmatched. Germline V lookup: CDR1 MNHEY, CDR2 SVGAGI. Here the CDR3 reads CASSYSAGQGNGYTF. In DNA, the CDR3 is TGTGCCAGCAGTTACTCAGCGGGACAGGGCAATGGCTACACCTTC.

This clonotype was counted a few times. The genes are TRBV11-1 and TRBJ2-1; tentatively, D is TRBD2 (6 bases). The V end lost 6 bases, the J end lost 2 bases, and 23 bases lay between the germline ends. The germline CDR1 and CDR2 sequences are SGHAT and FQDESV (reference sequence). This CDR3 comprises 18 residues. CDR3 sequence reads: CASSSYAEGRRTYNEQFF. CDR3 nucleotides: TGTGCCAGCAGTTCCTACGCGGAGGGACGGCGAACCTACAATGAGCAGTTCTTC.

This clonotype was found a few times. V gene TRBV12-3 or TRBV12-4 combines with J gene TRBJ2-1; 7 bases match TRBD2. Losses at the gene ends were 3 bases for V and 9 bases for J; bases not matched to a gene: 5. The CDR3 extends over 13 amino acids. In DNA form, the CDR3 reads TGTGCCAGCAGTTTCACGGGAGGAGGTGAGCAGTTCTTC. This gives the protein CASSFTGGGEQFF.

This clonotype was picked up many times. The V and J genes are TRBV12-3 or TRBV12-4 and TRBJ1-5; D gene unclear. The CDR3 extends over 13 amino acids. V shed 6 bases and J shed 4 bases, with 10 bases lying between them. The chain's CDR3 is CASSPRANQPQHF. CDR3 bases: TGTGCCAGCAGCCCAAGGGCGAATCAGCCCCAGCATTTT.

This clonotype was seen repeatedly, ten times or more. The rearrangement joins TRBV27 to TRBJ1-3; possible D gene TRBD1, 5 bases. V lost 7 bases and J lost 2, with 15 bases in between. The V gene's germline CDR1 is MNHEY and CDR2 SMNVEV (reference sequence). This CDR3 contains 15 residues. CDR3 DNA sequence: TGTGCCAGCACAATATCCTGGGGCACTGGAAACACCATATATTTT. It specifies CASTISWGTGNTIYF.

The chain's CDR3 is CASSSLSGEQFF. In nucleotides, the CDR3 is TGTGCCAGCAGTTCCCTCTCGGGGGAGCAGTTCTTC. The V and J genes are TRBV28 and TRBJ2-1; possibly TRBD2 for D (5 bases). CDR3 size: 12 residues. The V end lost 4 bases, the J end lost 10 bases, and 11 bases lay between the germline ends. Germline CDR1 and CDR2: MDHEN and SYDVKM.

In DNA, the CDR3 is TGTGCCAGCAGCTTCGAAGCAGGGGCTAATTCACCCCTCCACTTT. This codes for CASSFEAGANSPLHF. The rearrangement links TRBV7-2 to TRBJ1-6, with a weak D call TRBD1 (6 bases). The ends were cut back, 3 bases at V and 6 bases at J, with 12 bases in the middle. CDR3 length: 15 residues. Germline CDR1 reads SGHTA; CDR2 reads FQGNSA.